This TCR beta chain came from a study of CD8 T cells in ankylosing spondylitis. The study's findings and limits: Among TCR beta sequences, a motif of fewer than 10 highly homologous variants appeared characteristic of ankylosing spondylitis blood. Clones tied to disease were said to be significantly enriched in matched ankylosing spondylitis synovial fluid.

The TCR beta libraries were generated through quantitative 5'-RACE incorporating molecular barcodes. TCRdb called the 5' RACE reads again in MiXCR, with one record for every CDR3 protein. The data contain under 400,000 distinct CDR3 sequences, under 14% of them seen just once; the ten biggest clones take up about 10%. This clonotype was seen at least ten times. No antigen is known for it. Germline CDR1 is LGHDT and CDR2 is YNNKEL (reference sequence). The CDR3 loop spans 14 amino acids. Trimming took 6 bases from V and 0 from J, leaving 11 bases between them. This chain joins TRBV3-1 and TRBJ1-1; D gene ambiguous. The receptor comes from a female donor with ankylosing spondylitis or in good health (not recorded which). The specimen sequenced was blood, either unsorted or a sorted T cell fraction (not recorded which). CDR3 residues: CASSPSSMNTEAFF. For the CDR3, the DNA is TGTGCCAGCAGTCCCTCTTCCATGAACACTGAAGCTTTCTTT.